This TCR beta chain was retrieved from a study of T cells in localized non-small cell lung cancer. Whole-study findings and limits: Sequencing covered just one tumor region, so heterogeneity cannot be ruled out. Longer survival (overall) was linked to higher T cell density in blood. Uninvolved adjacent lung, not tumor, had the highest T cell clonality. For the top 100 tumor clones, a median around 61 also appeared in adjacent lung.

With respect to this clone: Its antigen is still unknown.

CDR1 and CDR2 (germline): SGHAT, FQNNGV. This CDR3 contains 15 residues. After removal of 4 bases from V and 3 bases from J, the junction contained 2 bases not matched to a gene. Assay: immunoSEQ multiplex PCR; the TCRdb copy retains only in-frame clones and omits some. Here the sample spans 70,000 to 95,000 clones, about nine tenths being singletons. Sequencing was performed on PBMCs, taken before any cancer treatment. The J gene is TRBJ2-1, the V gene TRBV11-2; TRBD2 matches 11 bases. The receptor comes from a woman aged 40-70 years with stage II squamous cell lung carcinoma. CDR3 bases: TGTGCCAGCAGCTCGGGACTAGCGGACTACAATGAGCAGTTCTTC. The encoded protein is CASSSGLADYNEQFF.